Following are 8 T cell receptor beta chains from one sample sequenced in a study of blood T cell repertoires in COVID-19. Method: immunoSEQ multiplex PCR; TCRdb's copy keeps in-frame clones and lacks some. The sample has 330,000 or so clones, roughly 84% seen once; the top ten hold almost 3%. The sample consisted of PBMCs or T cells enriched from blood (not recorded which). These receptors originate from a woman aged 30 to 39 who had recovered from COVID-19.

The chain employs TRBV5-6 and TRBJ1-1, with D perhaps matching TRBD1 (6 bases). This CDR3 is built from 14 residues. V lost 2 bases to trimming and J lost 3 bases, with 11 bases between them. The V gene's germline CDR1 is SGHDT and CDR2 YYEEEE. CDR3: CASSLAGGDTEAFF. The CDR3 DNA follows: TGTGCCAGCAGCTTAGCTGGGGGCGACACTGAAGCTTTCTTT.

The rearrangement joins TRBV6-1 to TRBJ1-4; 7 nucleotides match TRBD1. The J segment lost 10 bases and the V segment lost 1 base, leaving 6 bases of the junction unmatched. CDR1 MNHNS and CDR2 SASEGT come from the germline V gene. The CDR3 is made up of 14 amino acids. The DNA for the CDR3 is TGTGCCAGCAGTGAAGATTACAGGGGCGGAAAACTGTTTTTT. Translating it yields CASSEDYRGGKLFF.

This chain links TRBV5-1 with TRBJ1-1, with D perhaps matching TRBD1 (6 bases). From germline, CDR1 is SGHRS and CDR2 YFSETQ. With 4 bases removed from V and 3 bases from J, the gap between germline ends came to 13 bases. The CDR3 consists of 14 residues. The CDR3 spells CASSLDKGDTEAFF. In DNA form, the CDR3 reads TGCGCCAGCAGCCTTGACAAGGGGGACACTGAAGCTTTCTTT.

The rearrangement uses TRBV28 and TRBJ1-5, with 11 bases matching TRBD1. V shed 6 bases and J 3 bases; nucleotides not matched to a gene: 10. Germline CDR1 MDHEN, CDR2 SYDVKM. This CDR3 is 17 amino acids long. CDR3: CASRRGTGQGANQPQHF. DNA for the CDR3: TGTGCCAGCAGGAGGGGAACCGGACAGGGGGCCAATCAGCCCCAGCATTTT. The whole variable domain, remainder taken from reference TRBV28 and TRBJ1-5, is DVKVTQSSRYLVKRTGEKVFLECVQDMDHENMFWYRQDPGLGLRLIYFSYDVKMKEKGDIPEGYSVSREKKERFSLILESASTNQTSMYLCASRRGTGQGANQPQHFGDGTRLSIL.

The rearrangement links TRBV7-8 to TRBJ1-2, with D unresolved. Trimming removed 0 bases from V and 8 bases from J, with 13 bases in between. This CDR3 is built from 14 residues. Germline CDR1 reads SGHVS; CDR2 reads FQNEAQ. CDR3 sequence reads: CASSLAPGPVGYTF. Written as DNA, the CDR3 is TGTGCCAGCAGCTTAGCGCCGGGTCCAGTAGGCTACACCTTC. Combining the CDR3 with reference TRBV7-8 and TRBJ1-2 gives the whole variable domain GAGVSQSPRYKVAKRGQDVALRCDPISGHVSLFWYQQALGQGPEFLTYFQNEAQLDKSGLPSDRFFAERPEGSVSTLKIQRTQQEDSAVYLCASSLAPGPVGYTFGSGTRLTVV.

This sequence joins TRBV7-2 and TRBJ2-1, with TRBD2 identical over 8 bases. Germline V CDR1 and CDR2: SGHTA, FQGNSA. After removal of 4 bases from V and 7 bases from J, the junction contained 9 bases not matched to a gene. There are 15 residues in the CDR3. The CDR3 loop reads CASSSPGASGNEQFF. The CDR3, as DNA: TGTGCCAGCAGCTCCCCCGGGGCTAGCGGGAATGAGCAGTTCTTC.

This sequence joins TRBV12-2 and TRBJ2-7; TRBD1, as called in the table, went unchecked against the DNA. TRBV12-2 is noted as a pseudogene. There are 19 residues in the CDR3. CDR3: CASRLGQPRTGKLAYEQYF. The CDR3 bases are TGTGCAAGTCGCTTAGGACAACCCCGGACAGGGAAATTAGCCTACGAGCAGTACTTC.

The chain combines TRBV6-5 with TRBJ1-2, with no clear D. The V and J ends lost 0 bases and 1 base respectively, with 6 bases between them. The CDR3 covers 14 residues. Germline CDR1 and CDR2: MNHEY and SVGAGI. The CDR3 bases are TGTGCCAGCAGTTACTCGTCAGATAACTATGGCTACACCTTC. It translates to CASSYSSDNYGYTF.